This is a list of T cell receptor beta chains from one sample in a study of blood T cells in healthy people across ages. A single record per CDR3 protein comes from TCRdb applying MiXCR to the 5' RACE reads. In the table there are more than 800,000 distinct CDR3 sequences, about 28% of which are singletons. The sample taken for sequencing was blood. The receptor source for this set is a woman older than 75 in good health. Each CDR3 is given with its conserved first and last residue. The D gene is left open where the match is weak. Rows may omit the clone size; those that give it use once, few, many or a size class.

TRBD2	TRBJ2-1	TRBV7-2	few	CAGSLIAVVAGGNEQFF	TGTGCCGGCAGCTTAATAGCCGTTGTAGCGGGGGGGAATGAGCAGTTCTTC
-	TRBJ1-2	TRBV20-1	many	CSARDQTPLWGYTF	TGCAGTGCTAGAGACCAGACCCCCTTATGGGGCTACACCTTC
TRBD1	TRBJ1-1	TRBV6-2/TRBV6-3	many	CATSDRGLSEAFF	TGTGCCACCTCGGACAGGGGGCTTTCTGAAGCTTTCTTT
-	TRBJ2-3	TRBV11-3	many	CASSSTPVRTDTQYF	TGTGCCAGCAGCTCGACCCCGGTTCGCACAGATACGCAGTATTTT
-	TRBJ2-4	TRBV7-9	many	CASSSTPKRQAKNIQYF	TGTGCCAGCAGCTCTACGCCCAAACGACAGGCCAAAAACATTCAGTACTTC
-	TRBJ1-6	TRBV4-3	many	CASSQDGTAGSPLHF	TGCGCCAGCAGCCAAGATGGAACAGCGGGTTCACCCCTCCACTTT
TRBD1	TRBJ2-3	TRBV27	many	CASRNAGTGRGDTQYF	TGTGCCAGCAGAAACGCCGGGACAGGGAGGGGGGATACGCAGTATTTT
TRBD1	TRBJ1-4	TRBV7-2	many	CASSRTGSNEKLFF	TGTGCCAGCAGCCGGACAGGGAGTAATGAAAAACTGTTTTTT
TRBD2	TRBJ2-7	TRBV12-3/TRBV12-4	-	CASSSRGGGVRSYEQYF	TGTGCCAGCAGTTCCCGCGGGGGTGGGGTGCGCTCCTACGAGCAGTACTTC
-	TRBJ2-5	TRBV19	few	CASSPWELAGQETQYF	TGTGCCAGTAGTCCCTGGGAGTTGGCGGGGCAAGAGACCCAGTACTTC
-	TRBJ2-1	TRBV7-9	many	CASLGQGVSYEQFF	TGTGCCAGTCTAGGTCAGGGTGTTTCGTATGAGCAGTTCTTC
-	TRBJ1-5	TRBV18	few	CASSPLGEGAQPQHF	TGTGCCAGCTCACCTCTCGGGGAAGGTGCTCAGCCCCAGCATTTT
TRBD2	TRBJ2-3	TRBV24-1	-	CATSDDGERGGTDTQYF	TGTGCCACCAGTGATGATGGCGAGCGGGGGGGAACAGATACGCAGTATTTT
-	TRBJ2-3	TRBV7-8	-	CASSMIDSPTTDTQYF	TGTGCCAGCAGCATGATAGACTCCCCAACCACAGATACGCAGTATTTT
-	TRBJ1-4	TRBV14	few	CASSQVGREEKLFF	TGTGCCAGCAGCCAAGTGGGCCGGGAGGAAAAACTGTTTTTT
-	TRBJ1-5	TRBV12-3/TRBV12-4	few	CASSPRYYSNQPQHF	TGTGCCAGCAGCCCCAGGTATTATAGCAATCAGCCCCAGCATTTT
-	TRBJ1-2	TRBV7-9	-	CASSPWTVNYGYTF	TGTGCCAGCAGCCCCTGGACAGTTAACTATGGCTACACCTTC
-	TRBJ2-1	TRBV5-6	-	CASTPERFSSYNEQFF	TGTGCCAGCACTCCCGAGCGGTTTAGCTCCTACAATGAGCAGTTCTTC
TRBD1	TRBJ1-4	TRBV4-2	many	CASSQPGQGNEKLFF	TGTGCCAGCAGCCAACCGGGACAGGGTAATGAAAAACTGTTTTTT
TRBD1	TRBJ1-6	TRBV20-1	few	CSARAGTGVSPLHF	TGCAGTGCTAGAGCCGGGACAGGGGTCTCACCCCTCCACTTT
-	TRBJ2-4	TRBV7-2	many	CASSHEVGIQYF	TGTGCCAGCAGCCACGAGGTGGGCATTCAGTACTTC
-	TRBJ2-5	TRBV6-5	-	CASSYRKGGVETQYF	TGTGCCAGCAGTTACCGAAAGGGGGGCGTAGAGACCCAGTACTTC
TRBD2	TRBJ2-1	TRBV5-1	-	CASSLISGFDNEQFF	TGCGCCAGCAGCTTGATTAGCGGGTTCGACAATGAGCAGTTCTTC
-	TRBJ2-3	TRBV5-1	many	CASTSWTTQTDTQYF	TGCGCCAGCACTTCATGGACAACGCAAACAGATACGCAGTATTTT
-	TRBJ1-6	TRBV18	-	CASSRTRGGTGSSYNSPLHF	TGTGCCAGCTCACGGACCCGTGGGGGTACAGGGAGCTCCTATAATTCACCCCTCCACTTT
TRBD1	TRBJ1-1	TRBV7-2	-	CASSTTGLAFF	TGTGCCAGCAGCACGACAGGGCTGGCTTTCTTT
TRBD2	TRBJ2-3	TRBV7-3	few	CASSSPSGGPTDTQYF	TGTGCCAGCAGCTCTCCTAGCGGGGGACCCACAGATACGCAGTATTTT
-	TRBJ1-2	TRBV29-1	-	CSAISTGSNYGYTF	TGCAGCGCCATTTCGACAGGTTCTAACTATGGCTACACCTTC
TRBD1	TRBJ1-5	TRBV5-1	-	CASSPEPGGVQPQHF	TGCGCCAGCAGCCCGGAACCAGGGGGGGTGCAGCCCCAGCATTTT
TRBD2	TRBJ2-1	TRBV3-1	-	CASSQGSLLAGGEQFF	TGTGCCAGCAGCCAAGGATCCTTGCTAGCGGGGGGGGAGCAGTTCTTC
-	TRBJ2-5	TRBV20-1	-	CSARQAPIEQYF	TGCAGTGCTAGACAGGCCCCCATTGAGCAGTACTTC
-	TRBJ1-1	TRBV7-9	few	CASSRESLNTEAFF	TGTGCCAGCAGCCGTGAGAGCCTGAACACTGAAGCTTTCTTT
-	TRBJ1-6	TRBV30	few	CAWSVGVSYNSPLHF	TGTGCCTGGAGTGTAGGGGTCTCCTATAATTCACCCCTCCACTTT
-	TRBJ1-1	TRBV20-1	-	CSARGGKNTEAFF	TGCAGTGCCCGAGGGGGTAAGAACACTGAAGCTTTCTTT
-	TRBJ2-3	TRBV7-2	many	CASSTINPGRGNTDTQYF	TGTGCCAGCAGCACCATAAACCCGGGAAGGGGCAACACAGATACGCAGTATTTT
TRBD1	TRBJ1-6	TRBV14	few	CASSQAGGHSPLHF	TGTGCCAGCAGCCAAGCAGGGGGCCACTCACCCCTCCACTTT
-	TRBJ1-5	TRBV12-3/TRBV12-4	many	CASTSGASPQHF	TGTGCCAGCACCTCAGGGGCCTCGCCCCAGCATTTT
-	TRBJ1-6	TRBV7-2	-	CASSLSGLGTGLRSSPLHF	TGTGCCAGCAGCTTATCTGGCCTCGGAACAGGGCTAAGGTCCTCACCCCTCCACTTT
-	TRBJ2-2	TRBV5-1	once	CASMTENTGELFF	TGCGCCAGCATGACAGAGAACACCGGGGAGCTGTTTTTT
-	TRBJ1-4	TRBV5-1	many	CASSSGQPEKLFF	TGCGCCAGCAGCTCAGGACAGCCTGAAAAACTGTTTTTT